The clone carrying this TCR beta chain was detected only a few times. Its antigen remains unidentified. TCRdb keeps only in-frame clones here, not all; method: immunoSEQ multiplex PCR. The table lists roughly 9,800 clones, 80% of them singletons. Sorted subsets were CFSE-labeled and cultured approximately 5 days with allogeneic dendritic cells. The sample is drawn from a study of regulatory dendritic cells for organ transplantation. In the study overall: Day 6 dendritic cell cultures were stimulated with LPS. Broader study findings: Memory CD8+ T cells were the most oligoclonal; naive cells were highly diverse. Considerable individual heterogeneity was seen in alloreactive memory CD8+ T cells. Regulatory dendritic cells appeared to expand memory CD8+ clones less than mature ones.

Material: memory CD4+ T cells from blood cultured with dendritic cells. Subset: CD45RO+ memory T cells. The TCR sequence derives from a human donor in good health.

CDR3 DNA: TGTGCCAGCTCAGACAGGGTGAACACTGAAGCTTTCTTT. Translated, it gives CASSDRVNTEAFF. The chain is built from TRBV10-3 and TRBJ1-1; 7 bases align to TRBD1. The CDR3 is 13 residues long. The J segment lost 0 bases and the V segment lost 10 bases, leaving 5 bases of the junction unmatched. From germline, CDR1 is ENHRY and CDR2 SYGVKD.